The entry that follows covers one T cell receptor beta chain sequence. This record comes from a study of T cell responses to AZD1222 COVID-19 vaccine. CDR3 length: 14 amino acids. The V end was cut by 5 bases, the J end by 6 bases, with 11 bases between. The germline CDR1 and CDR2 sequences are LNHDA and SQIVND (reference sequence). The table came from immunoSEQ multiplex PCR; TCRdb's copy has only in-frame clones and leaves some out. The sample holds 170,000 or so clones, about nine tenths seen once. The chain combines TRBV19 with TRBJ1-6; D possibly corresponds to TRBD1 (5 bases). The sample was peripheral blood, taken on day 0 of AZD1222 vaccination. This clonotype was sampled from an adult in good health. This CDR3 reads CASSWQGGNSPLHF. The CDR3 nucleotides are TGTGCCAGTAGTTGGCAGGGAGGTAATTCACCCCTCCACTTT.